The 17 T cell receptor beta chains given below trace back to one sample, sequenced in a study of post-analysis software for immune sequencing data. cDNA libraries of TCR beta carried unique molecular identifiers. TCRdb re-analysed the PCR reads in MiXCR, keeping a single row per CDR3 protein. In the table there are about 380,000 distinct CDR3 sequences, around 33% of which are singletons. Overall study findings and caveats: Controls showed lower frequencies than patients for 5 or 6 TRBV segments, and TRBV5-6, TRBV5-1 and TRBV20-1 were among these.

Their antigens remain unidentified. The sequenced sample consisted of blood. Receptor source: a girl aged 5 to 17 with multiple sclerosis.

This clonotype was counted between two and nine times. The chain joins TRBV7-9 to TRBJ2-5; 10 positions match TRBD1. With 5 bases clipped from V and 1 base from J, the junction kept 10 bases outside the gene matches. In germline, CDR1 is SEHNR, CDR2 FQNEAQ (reference sequence). The length of the CDR3 is 17 residues. In DNA, the CDR3 is TGTGCCAGCAGCCCGACTCCTAGACAGGGGGCCCAAGAGACCCAGTACTTC. Translated, it gives CASSPTPRQGAQETQYF. The whole variable domain, filled in from reference TRBV7-9 and TRBJ2-5, reads DTGVSQNPRHKITKRGQNVTFRCDPISEHNRLYWYRQTLGQGPEFLTYFQNEAQLEKSRLLSDRFSAERPKGSFSTLEIQRTEQGDSAMYLCASSPTPRQGAQETQYFGPGTRLLVL.

This clonotype has a handful of counts. In DNA, the CDR3 is TGTGCCAGCAGCTTATCCACCCTCGAAAACATTCAGTACTTC. Its protein product is CASSLSTLENIQYF. The gene calls are TRBV7-9 and TRBJ2-4, with unresolved D. The CDR3 runs 14 residues. The V end was cut by 2 bases, the J end by 5 bases, with 10 bases between. Germline-derived CDR1 and CDR2 are SEHNR and FQNEAQ (reference sequence).

This clonotype was recorded a few times. The genes are TRBV12-3 or TRBV12-4 and TRBJ1-2, with D maybe TRBD1 (6 bases). V lost 5 bases, J lost 7 bases, and 17 bases lay in between. The CDR3 spans 14 residues. The CDR3 nucleotides read TGTGCCAGCAGTCCCCCGGCGGGGGCCGGTGGCTACACCTTC. This codes for CASSPPAGAGGYTF.

The chain joins TRBV4-3 to TRBJ1-2; D might be TRBD1 (6 bases). CDR3 size: 16 residues. Per germline, CDR1 LGHNA and CDR2 YSLEER. Deletions cut 3 bases from V and 0 bases from J, with 14 bases between. The CDR3 sequence: CASSHQQGSPNYGYTF. CDR3 in DNA: TGCGCCAGCAGCCACCAACAGGGATCACCTAACTATGGCTACACCTTC.

The genes are TRBV3-1 and TRBJ1-2, with 11 bases aligning to TRBD1. V was pared by 5 bases and J by 2 bases, with 4 bases of the junction left unmatched. The CDR3 has 15 residues. Looked up from germline, CDR1 is LGHDT and CDR2 is YNNKEL (reference sequence). The CDR3 sequence is CASSARTGGNYGYTF. The CDR3 coding sequence is TGTGCCAGCAGCGCCCGGACAGGGGGCAACTATGGCTACACCTTC.

The chain has TRBV12-3 or TRBV12-4 and TRBJ1-2; 7 bases agree with TRBD1. This CDR3 region has 12 residues. V lost 6 bases to trimming and J lost 4 bases; unmatched junction nucleotides: 2. This CDR3 reads CASRTGTYGYTF. The CDR3 nucleotides are TGTGCCAGCAGGACAGGGACCTATGGCTACACCTTC.

This clonotype has just a few counts. The rearrangement uses TRBV29-1 and TRBJ2-1, with a weak D call TRBD2 (6 bases). Germline CDR1 reads SQVTM; CDR2 reads ANQGSEA. Trimming shortened V by 7 bases and J by 1 base, and 14 bases separated the two germline ends. The CDR3 has 14 amino acids. CDR3 protein: CSGQLAASYNEQFF. CDR3 coding DNA: TGCAGCGGGCAACTAGCAGCATCCTACAATGAGCAGTTCTTC.

The chain recombines TRBV3-1 with TRBJ1-2; D possibly corresponds to TRBD1 (6 bases). Germline loops: CDR1 LGHDT, CDR2 YNNKEL (reference sequence). Deletions cut 4 bases from V and 2 bases from J, with 11 bases between. This CDR3 region has 14 residues. CDR3 loop: CASSPGTYNYGYTF. DNA of the CDR3: TGTGCCAGCAGCCCAGGGACATACAACTATGGCTACACCTTC.

This clonotype was seen ten or more times. V usage is TRBV20-1 and J usage is TRBJ2-6; D ambiguous. CDR3 length equals 12 residues. Germline CDR1 DFQATT, CDR2 SNEGSKA (reference sequence). The V end lost 6 bases, the J end lost 1 base, and 4 bases lay between the germline ends. In nucleotides, the CDR3 is TGCAGTGCAGAATCTGGGGCCAACGTCCTGACTTTC. Protein product: CSAESGANVLTF.

This clonotype was seen only a few times. V and J are TRBV7-2 and TRBJ2-3, with 8 bases lining up with TRBD2. The germline V gene encodes CDR1 SGHTA and CDR2 FQGNSA. There are 15 residues in the CDR3. Trimming removed 0 bases from V and 5 bases from J; junction bases left unmatched: 4. The CDR3 is CASSLAQRGIDTQYF. In nucleotides, the CDR3 is TGTGCCAGCAGCTTAGCCCAGCGGGGGATAGATACGCAGTATTTT.

The chain employs TRBV20-1 and TRBJ2-7; 7 bases fit TRBD1. The germline CDR1 and CDR2 sequences are DFQATT and SNEGSKA (reference sequence). The CDR3 contains 14 residues. The junction had 10 bases not matched to a gene; V was cut back by 5 bases and J by 3 bases. The CDR3 is CSAQTTGRVYEQYF. The DNA for the CDR3 is TGCAGTGCTCAGACGACAGGGAGAGTCTACGAGCAGTACTTC.

A few counts support this clonotype. This chain connects TRBV6-2 or TRBV6-3 to TRBJ2-5, with 8 bases that match TRBD1. Per germline, CDR1 MNHEY and CDR2 SVGEGT. V shed 5 bases, J shed 3 bases, and the junction held 11 bases outside the gene matches. The CDR3 is 16 residues long. CDR3: CASSHWTGLGKETQYF. In nucleotides, the CDR3 is TGTGCCAGCAGTCATTGGACAGGGCTGGGGAAAGAGACCCAGTACTTC.

The chain is built from TRBV6-2 or TRBV6-3 and TRBJ2-5; 7 bases are shared with TRBD2. V was clipped by 3 bases and J by 2 bases; unmatched bases: 18. Germline-derived CDR1 and CDR2 are MNHEY and SVGEGT. This CDR3 has 19 amino acids. CDR3 nucleotides: TGTGCCAGCAGTTATAGCCCTTTCGGTTACGGGAGGAAACAAGAGACCCAGTACTTC. Protein sequence: CASSYSPFGYGRKQETQYF.

The CDR3: CAWGDRRGNQPQHF. As DNA, the CDR3 is TGTGCCTGGGGGGACAGGAGAGGCAATCAGCCCCAGCATTTT. The rearrangement links TRBV30 to TRBJ1-5, with 8 nucleotides matching TRBD1. The length of the CDR3 is 14 residues. The V and J ends lost 5 bases and 2 bases, in that order; junction bases with no gene match: 5. The V gene's germline CDR1 is GTSNPN and CDR2 SVGIG (reference sequence).

The J gene is TRBJ2-1, the V gene TRBV7-9; TRBD2 matches at 13 bases. The CDR3 loop spans 17 amino acids. The J segment lost 8 bases and the V segment lost 1 base, leaving 8 bases of the junction unmatched. The germline gives CDR1 SEHNR, CDR2 FQNEAQ (reference sequence). The CDR3 region has the DNA TGTGCCAGCAGCTTAGAAGTCGGGACTAGCGGGGTCGATGAGCAGTTCTTC. Translated: CASSLEVGTSGVDEQFF.

With respect to this clonotype: A read error may produce the germline difference seen at one junction end. The CDR3 sequence: CASSLSYQETQYF. The CDR3 DNA follows: TGTGCTAGCAGCTTAAGTTACCAAGAGACCCAGTACTTC. V gene TRBV7-7 combines with J gene TRBJ2-5; D is undetermined. The V gene's germline CDR1 is SSHAT and CDR2 FNYEAQ (reference sequence). The CDR3 contains 13 residues.

The chain links TRBV6-5 to TRBJ2-5; D is possibly TRBD2 (5 bases). Germline V gives CDR1 MNHEY, CDR2 SVGAGI. This CDR3 has 18 amino acids. Trimming left V 2 bases short and J 5 bases short, with 24 bases between. The CDR3, as DNA: TGTGCCAGCAGTTACGGCAGCCGGACTCCCTTCACGGTGGAGACCCAGTACTTC. It encodes CASSYGSRTPFTVETQYF.